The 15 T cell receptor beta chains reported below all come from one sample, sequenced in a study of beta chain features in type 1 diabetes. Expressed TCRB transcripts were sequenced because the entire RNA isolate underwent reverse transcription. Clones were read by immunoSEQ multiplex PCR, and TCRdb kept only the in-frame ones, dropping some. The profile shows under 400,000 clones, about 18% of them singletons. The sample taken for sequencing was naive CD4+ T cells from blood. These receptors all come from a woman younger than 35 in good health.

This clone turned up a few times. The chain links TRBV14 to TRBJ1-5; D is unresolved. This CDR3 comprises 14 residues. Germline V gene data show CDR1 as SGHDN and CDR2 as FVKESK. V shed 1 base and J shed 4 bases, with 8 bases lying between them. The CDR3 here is CASSQVGRNQPQHF. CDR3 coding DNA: TGTGCCAGCAGCCAAGTTGGCAGGAATCAGCCCCAGCATTTT.

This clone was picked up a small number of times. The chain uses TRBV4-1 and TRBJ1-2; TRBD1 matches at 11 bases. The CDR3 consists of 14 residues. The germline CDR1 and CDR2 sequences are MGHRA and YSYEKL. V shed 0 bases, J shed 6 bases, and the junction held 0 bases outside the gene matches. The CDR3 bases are TGCGCCAGCAGCCAAGAGGGACAGGGGGATGGCTACACCTTC. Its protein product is CASSQEGQGDGYTF.

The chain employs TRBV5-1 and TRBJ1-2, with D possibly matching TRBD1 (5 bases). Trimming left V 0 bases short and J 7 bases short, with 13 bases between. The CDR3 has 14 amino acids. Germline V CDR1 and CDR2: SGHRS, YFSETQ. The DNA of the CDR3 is TGCGCCAGCAGCTTGGGTCAGGGTTCAGGTGGCTACACCTTC. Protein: CASSLGQGSGGYTF.

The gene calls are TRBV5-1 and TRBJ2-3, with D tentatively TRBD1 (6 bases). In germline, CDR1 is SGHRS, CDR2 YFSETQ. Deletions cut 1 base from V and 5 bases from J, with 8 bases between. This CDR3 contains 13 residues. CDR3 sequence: CASSLLRGDTQYF. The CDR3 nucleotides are TGCGCCAGCAGCTTGCTCAGGGGAGATACGCAGTATTTT.

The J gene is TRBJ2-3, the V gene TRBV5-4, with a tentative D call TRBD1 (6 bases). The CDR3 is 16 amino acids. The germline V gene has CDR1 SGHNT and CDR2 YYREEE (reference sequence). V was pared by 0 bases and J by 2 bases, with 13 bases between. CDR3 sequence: CASSLAQDRHTDTQYF. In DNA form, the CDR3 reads TGTGCCAGCAGCTTGGCTCAGGACAGACACACAGATACGCAGTATTTT.

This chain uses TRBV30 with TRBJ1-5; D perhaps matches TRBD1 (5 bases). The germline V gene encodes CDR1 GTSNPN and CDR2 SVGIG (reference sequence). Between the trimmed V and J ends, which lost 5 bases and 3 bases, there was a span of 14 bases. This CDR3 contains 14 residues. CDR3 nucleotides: TGTGCCTGGCCCGGATTGACAGTCAATCAGCCCCAGCATTTT. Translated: CAWPGLTVNQPQHF.

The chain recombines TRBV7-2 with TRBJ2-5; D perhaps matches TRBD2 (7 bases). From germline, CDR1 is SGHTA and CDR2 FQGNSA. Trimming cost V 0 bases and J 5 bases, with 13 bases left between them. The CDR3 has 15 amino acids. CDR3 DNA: TGTGCCAGCAGCTTAGCGCGGGGGAGGGGGGAGACCCAGTACTTC. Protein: CASSLARGRGETQYF.

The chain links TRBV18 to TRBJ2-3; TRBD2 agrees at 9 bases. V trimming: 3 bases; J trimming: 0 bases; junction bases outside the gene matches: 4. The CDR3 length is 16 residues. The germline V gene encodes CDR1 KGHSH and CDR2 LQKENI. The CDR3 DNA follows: TGTGCCAGCTCACCCGGACTAGCGTCTAGCACAGATACGCAGTATTTT. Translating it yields CASSPGLASSTDTQYF.

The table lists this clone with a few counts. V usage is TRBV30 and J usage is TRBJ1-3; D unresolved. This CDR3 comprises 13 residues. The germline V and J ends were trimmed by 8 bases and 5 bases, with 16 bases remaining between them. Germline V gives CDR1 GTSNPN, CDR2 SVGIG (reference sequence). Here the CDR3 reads CAGKGGGRNTIYF. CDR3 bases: TGTGCCGGCAAGGGAGGTGGTAGAAACACCATATATTTT.

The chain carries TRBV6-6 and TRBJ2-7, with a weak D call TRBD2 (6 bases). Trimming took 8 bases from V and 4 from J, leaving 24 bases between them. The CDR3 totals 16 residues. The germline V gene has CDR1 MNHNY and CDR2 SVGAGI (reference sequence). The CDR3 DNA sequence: TGTGCCAGCGCGGGACCCCAGACGGCGGGAATTTACGAGCAGTACTTC. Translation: CASAGPQTAGIYEQYF.

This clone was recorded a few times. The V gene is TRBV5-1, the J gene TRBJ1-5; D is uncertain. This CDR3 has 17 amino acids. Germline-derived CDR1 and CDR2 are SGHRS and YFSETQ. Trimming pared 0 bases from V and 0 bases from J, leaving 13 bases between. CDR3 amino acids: CASSLEGGIFSNQPQHF. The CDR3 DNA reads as TGCGCCAGCAGCTTGGAAGGAGGTATCTTTAGCAATCAGCCCCAGCATTTT.

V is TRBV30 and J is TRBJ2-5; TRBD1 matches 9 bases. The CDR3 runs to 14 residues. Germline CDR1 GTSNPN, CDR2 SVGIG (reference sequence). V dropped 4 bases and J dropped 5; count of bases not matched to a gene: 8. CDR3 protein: CAWNQQGAEETQYF. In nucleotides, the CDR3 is TGTGCCTGGAACCAACAGGGGGCCGAGGAGACCCAGTACTTC.

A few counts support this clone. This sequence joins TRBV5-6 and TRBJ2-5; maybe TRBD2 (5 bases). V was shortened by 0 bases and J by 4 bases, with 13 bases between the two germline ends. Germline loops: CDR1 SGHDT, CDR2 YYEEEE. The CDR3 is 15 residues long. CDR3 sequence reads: CASSLGRGDLETQYF. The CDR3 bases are TGTGCCAGCAGCTTGGGACGGGGAGATTTAGAGACCCAGTACTTC.

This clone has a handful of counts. This CDR3 is CAWSARPGQNTGELFF. In DNA form, the CDR3 reads TGTGCCTGGAGTGCGAGACCGGGACAGAACACCGGGGAGCTGTTTTTT. The chain recombines TRBV30 with TRBJ2-2; D is perhaps TRBD1 (6 bases). The CDR3 spans 16 residues. The germline V and J ends were trimmed by 1 base and 1 base, with 13 bases remaining between them. Germline assignment: CDR1 GTSNPN and CDR2 SVGIG (reference sequence). Complete variable domain (other parts from reference TRBV30 and TRBJ2-2): SQTIHQWPATLVQPVGSPLSLECTVEGTSNPNLYWYRQAAGRGLQLLFYSVGIGQISSEVPQNLSASRPQDRQFILSSKKLLLSDSGFYLCAWSARPGQNTGELFFGEGSRLTVL.

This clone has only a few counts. The CDR3 DNA is TGTGCCAGCAGCCCCGGACAGTATGGCTACACCTTC. Its translation: CASSPGQYGYTF. V gene TRBV5-4 combines with J gene TRBJ1-2; perhaps TRBD1 as D (6 bases). Germline CDR1 reads SGHNT; CDR2 reads YYREEE (reference sequence). V lost 4 bases to trimming and J lost 5 bases, with 9 bases between them. CDR3 length equals 12 residues. Variable domain in full (rest from reference TRBV5-4 and TRBJ1-2): ETGVTQSPTHLIKTRGQQVTLRCSSQSGHNTVSWYQQALGQGPQFIFQYYREEENGRGNFPPRFSGLQFPNYSSELNVNALELDDSALYLCASSPGQYGYTFGSGTRLTVV.